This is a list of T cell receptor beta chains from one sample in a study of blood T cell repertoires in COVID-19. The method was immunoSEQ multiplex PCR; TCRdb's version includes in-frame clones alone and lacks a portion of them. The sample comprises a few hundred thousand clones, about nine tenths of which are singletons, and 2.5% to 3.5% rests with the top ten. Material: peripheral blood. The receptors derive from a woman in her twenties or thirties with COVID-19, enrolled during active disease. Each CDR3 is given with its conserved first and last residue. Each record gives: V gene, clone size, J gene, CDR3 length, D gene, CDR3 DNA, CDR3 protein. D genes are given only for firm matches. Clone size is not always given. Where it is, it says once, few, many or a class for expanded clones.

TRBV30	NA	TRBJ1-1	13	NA	TGTGCCTGGAGTCCACGAGCGAACACTGAAGCTTTCTTT	CAWSPRANTEAFF
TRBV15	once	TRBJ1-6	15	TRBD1	TGTGCCCACATAAATTGGGGGACAGTCAGTCCACCCCTCCACTTT	CAHINWGTVSPPLHF
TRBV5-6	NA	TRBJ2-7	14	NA	TGTGCCAGCAGCTTAGGTCAGGGCTCCTACGAGCAGTACTTC	CASSLGQGSYEQYF
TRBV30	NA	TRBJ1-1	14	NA	TGTGCCTGGAGGTACGCGGGGAATTATGGCGAAGCTTTCTTT	CAWRYAGNYGEAFF
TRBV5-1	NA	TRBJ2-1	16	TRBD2	TGCGCCAGCAGCACGGGGACTAGCTTCTCGTTGGATGAGCAGTTCTTC	CASSTGTSFSLDEQFF
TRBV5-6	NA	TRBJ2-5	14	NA	TGTGCCAGCAGGAGCCAGGGGTTCGGGGAGACCCAGTACTTC	CASRSQGFGETQYF
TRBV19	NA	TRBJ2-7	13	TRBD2	TGTGCCACCTCCGGGACTAGCGGGACCGAGCAGTACTTC	CATSGTSGTEQYF
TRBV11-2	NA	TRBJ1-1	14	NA	TGTGCCAGCAGCTTAGAAAGACAGAGGACTGAAGCTTTCTTT	CASSLERQRTEAFF
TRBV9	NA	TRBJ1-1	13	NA	TGTGCCAGCAGCGTAGAGGGGCACACTGAAGCTTTCTTT	CASSVEGHTEAFF
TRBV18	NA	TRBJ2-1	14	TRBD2	TGTGCCAGCGCAGGGACTAGCGGGAGCAATGAGCAGTTCTTC	CASAGTSGSNEQFF
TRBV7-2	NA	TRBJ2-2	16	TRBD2	TGTGCCAGCAGCTTAAATCGGGCGGGGGGGGAAAGGGAGCTGTTTTTT	CASSLNRAGGERELFF
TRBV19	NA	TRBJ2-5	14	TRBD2	TGTGCCGGCCTGACTAGCGGGAGTCTGGAGACCCAGTACTTC	CAGLTSGSLETQYF
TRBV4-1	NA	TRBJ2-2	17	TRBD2	TGCGCCAGCGGGACTTATAGCGGGAATTTCATGGACGGGGAGCTGTTTTTT	CASGTYSGNFMDGELFF
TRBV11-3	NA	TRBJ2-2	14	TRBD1	TGTGCCAGCACCGGACAGGGGAACTCCGGGGAGCTGTTTTTT	CASTGQGNSGELFF
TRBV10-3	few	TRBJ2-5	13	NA	TGTGCCATCAGTGAGTCGCGTCCCGGGTTGCAGTACTTC	CAISESRPGLQYF
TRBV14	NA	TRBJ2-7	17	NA	TGTGCCAGCAGCCAGGGCATGCATCAGATCCCTTCCTACGAGCAGTACTTC	CASSQGMHQIPSYEQYF
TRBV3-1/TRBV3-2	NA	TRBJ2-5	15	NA	TGTGCCAGCAGCCAAGGGGCGGGATCGCAAGAGACCCAGTACTTC	CASSQGAGSQETQYF
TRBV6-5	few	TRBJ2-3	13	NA	TGTGCCAGCAGAGCCATGGGAGCAGATACGCAGTATTTT	CASRAMGADTQYF
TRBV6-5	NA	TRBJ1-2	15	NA	TGTGCCAGCAGTCGGGAAAACGGGGGAAGCTATGGCTACACCTTC	CASSRENGGSYGYTF
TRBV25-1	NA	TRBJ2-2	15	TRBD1	TGTGCCAGCAGTGACCGGGACAGGGACACCGGGGAGCTGTTTTTT	CASSDRDRDTGELFF
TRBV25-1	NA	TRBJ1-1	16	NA	TGTGCCAGCAGTCCCCGGGACATATCCATGAACACTGAAGCTTTCTTT	CASSPRDISMNTEAFF
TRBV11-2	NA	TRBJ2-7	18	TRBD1	TGTGCCAGCAGTCCGACCCCCGGGACAGGTGAACGATCCTACGAGCAGTACTTC	CASSPTPGTGERSYEQYF
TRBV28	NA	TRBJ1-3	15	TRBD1	TGTGCCAGCAGCACGCAGGGGGACCCTGGAAACACCATATATTTT	CASSTQGDPGNTIYF
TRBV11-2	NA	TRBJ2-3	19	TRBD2	TGTGCCAGCAGCTTTAACGGCGGGAGCCTAGGAACTAGCACAGATACGCAGTATTTT	CASSFNGGSLGTSTDTQYF
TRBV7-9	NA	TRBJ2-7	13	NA	TGTGCCAGCAGCTCCGACGGGTTCTACGAGCAGTACTTC	CASSSDGFYEQYF
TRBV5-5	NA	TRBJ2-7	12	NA	TGTGCCAGCACCCCATCACAGGGAACGCAGTACTTC	CASTPSQGTQYF
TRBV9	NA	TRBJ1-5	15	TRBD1	TGTGCCAGCAGCGTAGGGACAGGTAGCAATCAGCCCCAGCATTTT	CASSVGTGSNQPQHF
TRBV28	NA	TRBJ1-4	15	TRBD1	TGTGCCAGCAGTTTCCAGGGCAGGGGGGTTGAAAAACTGTTTTTT	CASSFQGRGVEKLFF
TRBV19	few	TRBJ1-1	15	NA	TGTGCCAGTAGTCTTGACTCAGGGTGGCGGACTGAAGCTTTCTTT	CASSLDSGWRTEAFF
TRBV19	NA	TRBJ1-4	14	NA	TGTGCCAGTAGTAAACAGGAAAATAATGAAAAACTGTTTTTT	CASSKQENNEKLFF
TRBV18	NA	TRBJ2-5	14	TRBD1	TGTGCCAGCTCACCCGGGACAGGGATCGAGACCCAGTACTTC	CASSPGTGIETQYF
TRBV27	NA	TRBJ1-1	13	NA	TGTGCCAGCAGTGTGCCAGGGGACACTGAAGCTTTCTTT	CASSVPGDTEAFF
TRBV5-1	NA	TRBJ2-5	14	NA	TGCGCCAGCAGTTCTCATCCGGGACAAGAGACCCAGTACTTC	CASSSHPGQETQYF
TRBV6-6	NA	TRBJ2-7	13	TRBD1	TGTGCCAGCAGCTGGGACAGGGCGGACGAGCAGTACTTC	CASSWDRADEQYF
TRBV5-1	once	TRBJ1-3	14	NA	TGCGCCAGCAGCCTGACAAGCTCTGGAAACACCATATATTTT	CASSLTSSGNTIYF
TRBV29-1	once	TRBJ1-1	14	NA	TGCAGCGTTGAATCCCGGGGAGGCGGCACTGAAGCTTTCTTT	CSVESRGGGTEAFF
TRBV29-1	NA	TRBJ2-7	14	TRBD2	TGCAGCGTTGAAGATGAACTAGCGCCCTACGAGCAGTACTTC	CSVEDELAPYEQYF
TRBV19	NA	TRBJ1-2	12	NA	TGTGCCACTACTACAGGCGATTATGGCTACACCTTC	CATTTGDYGYTF
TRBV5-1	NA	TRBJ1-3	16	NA	TGCGCCAGCAGCGGCGGTTCCTACTTCTCTGGAAACACCATATATTTT	CASSGGSYFSGNTIYF
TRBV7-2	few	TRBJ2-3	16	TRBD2	TGTGCCAGCAGCTTAGTGGCTAGCGGGAGTCCCTATACGCAGTATTTT	CASSLVASGSPYTQYF
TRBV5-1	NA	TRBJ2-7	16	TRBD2	TGCGCCAGCAGCTTGGGAGATCTAGCGGCCTCCTACGAGCAGTACTTC	CASSLGDLAASYEQYF
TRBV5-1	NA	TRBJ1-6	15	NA	TGCGCCAGCAGCTTGGATGGAGGGGAAAATTCACCCCTCCACTTT	CASSLDGGENSPLHF